The 4 T cell receptor beta chains presented below share a single source sample, sequenced in a study of blood T cell repertoires in COVID-19. TCRdb's table, derived via immunoSEQ multiplex PCR, lists solely in-frame clones and lacks some. The sample includes approximately 200,000 clones, less than 90% of them seen just once. Sequences were obtained from peripheral blood. The receptors shown here come from a woman aged 80 or older with COVID-19, enrolled during active disease.

This chain uses TRBV6-1 with TRBJ1-1; possibly TRBD1 for D (6 bases). From germline, CDR1 is MNHNS and CDR2 SASEGT. Trimming removed 7 bases from V and 6 bases from J, with 18 bases in between. The CDR3 is 14 residues long. The CDR3 DNA reads as TGTGCCAGCACTGATACAGGGAGCACGCCTGAAGCTTTCTTT. Translating gives CASTDTGSTPEAFF.

This rearrangement joins TRBV30 to TRBJ1-1; a weak D match, TRBD1 (6 bases). The CDR3 totals 14 residues. The germline V gene has CDR1 GTSNPN and CDR2 SVGIG (reference sequence). V was pared by 5 bases and J by 1 base, with 14 bases between. In DNA form, the CDR3 reads TGTGCCTGGGTTGCGCGGGGGGCGAACACTGAAGCTTTCTTT. This encodes CAWVARGANTEAFF.

V and J are TRBV6-6 and TRBJ1-1; 8 bases are shared with TRBD1. Germline CDR1 is MNHNY and CDR2 is SVGAGI (reference sequence). With 4 bases clipped from V and 3 bases from J, the junction kept 1 base outside the gene matches. The length of the CDR3 is 13 residues. The CDR3 DNA reads TGTGCCAGCAGTTTGGGACAGGACACTGAAGCTTTCTTT. Translation: CASSLGQDTEAFF.

CDR3 DNA sequence: TGTGCCAGCAGTTCGGAGGGCGGGGGGGCGCGCAATGAGCAGTTCTTC. Translated, it gives CASSSEGGGARNEQFF. The V gene is TRBV28, the J gene TRBJ2-1; 9 nucleotides line up with TRBD2. The germline CDR1 and CDR2 sequences are MDHEN and SYDVKM. The V and J ends lost 4 bases and 6 bases, in that order; junction bases with no gene match: 10. The CDR3 runs to 16 residues.